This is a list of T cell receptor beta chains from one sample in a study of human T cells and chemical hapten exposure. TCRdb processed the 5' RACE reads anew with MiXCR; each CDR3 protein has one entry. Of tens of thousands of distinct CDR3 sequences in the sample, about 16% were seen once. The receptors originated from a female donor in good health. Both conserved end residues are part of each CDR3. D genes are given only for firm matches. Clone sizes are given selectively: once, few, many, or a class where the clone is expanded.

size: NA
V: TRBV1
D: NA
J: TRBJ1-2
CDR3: CTSSPRDTSNYGYTF
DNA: TGCACCAGCAGCCCGCGGGACACCTCTAACTATGGCTACACCTTC

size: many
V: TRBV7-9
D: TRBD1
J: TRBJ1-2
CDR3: CASSFSLGTGGGGYTF
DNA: TGTGCCAGCAGCTTTTCTTTGGGCACAGGGGGAGGTGGCTACACCTTC

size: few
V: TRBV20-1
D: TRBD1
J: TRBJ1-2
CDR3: CSASLQGGANYGYTF
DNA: TGCAGTGCTAGCCTACAGGGGGGAGCTAACTATGGCTACACCTTC

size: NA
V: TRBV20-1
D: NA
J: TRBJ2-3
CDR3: CSAVQGFTDTQYF
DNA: TGCAGTGCTGTCCAGGGATTCACAGATACGCAGTATTTT

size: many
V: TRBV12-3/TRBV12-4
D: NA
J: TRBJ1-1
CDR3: CASSLRRQNTEAFF
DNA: TGTGCCAGCAGTTTAAGGCGGCAGAACACTGAAGCTTTCTTT

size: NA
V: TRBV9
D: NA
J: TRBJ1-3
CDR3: CASSVGNRERNTIYF
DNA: TGTGCCAGCAGCGTAGGCAACAGGGAGCGAAACACCATATATTTT

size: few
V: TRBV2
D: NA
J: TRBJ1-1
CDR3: CASTESPGSNTEAFF
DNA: TGTGCCAGCACCGAATCCCCAGGATCGAACACTGAAGCTTTCTTT

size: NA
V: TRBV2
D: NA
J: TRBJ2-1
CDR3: CASSVTSSSEQFF
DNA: TGTGCCAGCAGTGTAACTAGCAGTAGCGAGCAGTTCTTC

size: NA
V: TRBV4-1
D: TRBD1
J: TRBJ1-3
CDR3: CASSHPTGPSGNTIYF
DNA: TGCGCCAGCAGCCATCCGACAGGGCCCTCTGGAAACACCATATATTTT

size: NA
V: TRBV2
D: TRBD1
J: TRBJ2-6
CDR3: CASTGGTGSWGANVLTF
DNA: TGTGCCAGCACGGGTGGGACAGGTTCCTGGGGGGCCAACGTCCTGACTTTC

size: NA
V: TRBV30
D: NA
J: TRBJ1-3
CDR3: CAWSPLGGHRSGNTIYF
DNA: TGTGCCTGGAGCCCCCTGGGTGGGCACCGCTCTGGAAACACCATATATTTT

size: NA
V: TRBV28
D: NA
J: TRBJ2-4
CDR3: CASSSGNKNIQYF
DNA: TGTGCCAGCAGTTCCGGCAATAAAAACATTCAGTACTTC

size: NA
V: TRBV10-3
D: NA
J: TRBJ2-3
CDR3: CAISSGGTDTQYF
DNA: TGTGCCATCAGTTCGGGGGGCACAGATACGCAGTATTTT

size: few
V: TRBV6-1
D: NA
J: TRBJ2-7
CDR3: CASSEEWERLGEQYF
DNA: TGTGCCAGCAGTGAAGAGTGGGAGCGGCTCGGGGAGCAGTACTTC

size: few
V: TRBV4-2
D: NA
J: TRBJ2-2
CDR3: CASSRQDREGGELFF
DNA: TGTGCCAGCAGCCGACAGGACAGGGAGGGCGGGGAGCTGTTTTTT

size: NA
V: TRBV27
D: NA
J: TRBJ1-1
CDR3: CASSLASGRLTEAFF
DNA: TGTGCCAGCAGTTTAGCTTCGGGCAGATTGACTGAAGCTTTCTTT

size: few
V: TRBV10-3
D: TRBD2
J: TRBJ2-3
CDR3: CAISHTSETGHTQYF
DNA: TGTGCCATCAGTCACACTAGCGAGACCGGGCATACGCAGTATTTT

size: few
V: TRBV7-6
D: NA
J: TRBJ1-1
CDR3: CASSPGTYTEAFF
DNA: TGTGCCAGCAGCCCTGGGACCTACACTGAAGCTTTCTTT

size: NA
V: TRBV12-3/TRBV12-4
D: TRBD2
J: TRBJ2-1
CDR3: CASSSPPVAGGEQFF
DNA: TGTGCCAGCAGTTCCCCCCCCGTTGCGGGGGGAGAGCAGTTCTTC

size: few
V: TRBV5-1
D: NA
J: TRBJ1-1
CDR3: CASSLEPANTEAFF
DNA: TGCGCCAGCAGCTTGGAGCCGGCGAACACTGAAGCTTTCTTT

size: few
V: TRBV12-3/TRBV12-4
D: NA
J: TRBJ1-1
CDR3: CASSPLVGGFTEAFF
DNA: TGTGCCAGCAGTCCGCTCGTAGGAGGGTTCACTGAAGCTTTCTTT

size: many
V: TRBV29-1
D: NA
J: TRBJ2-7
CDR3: CSVLPTETSSYEQYF
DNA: TGCAGCGTCCTCCCCACCGAAACTAGCTCCTACGAGCAGTACTTC

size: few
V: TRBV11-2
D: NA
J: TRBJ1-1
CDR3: CANPHPPDRNTEAFF
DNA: TGTGCCAACCCCCACCCCCCCGACAGGAACACTGAAGCTTTCTTT

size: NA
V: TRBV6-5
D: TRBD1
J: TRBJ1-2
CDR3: CASSYGQGPNYGYTF
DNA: TGTGCCAGCAGTTACGGACAGGGCCCTAACTATGGCTACACCTTC

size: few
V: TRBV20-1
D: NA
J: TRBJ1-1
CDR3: CSAPSPYLAF
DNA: TGCAGTGCTCCCTCCCCCTACTTAGCCTTT